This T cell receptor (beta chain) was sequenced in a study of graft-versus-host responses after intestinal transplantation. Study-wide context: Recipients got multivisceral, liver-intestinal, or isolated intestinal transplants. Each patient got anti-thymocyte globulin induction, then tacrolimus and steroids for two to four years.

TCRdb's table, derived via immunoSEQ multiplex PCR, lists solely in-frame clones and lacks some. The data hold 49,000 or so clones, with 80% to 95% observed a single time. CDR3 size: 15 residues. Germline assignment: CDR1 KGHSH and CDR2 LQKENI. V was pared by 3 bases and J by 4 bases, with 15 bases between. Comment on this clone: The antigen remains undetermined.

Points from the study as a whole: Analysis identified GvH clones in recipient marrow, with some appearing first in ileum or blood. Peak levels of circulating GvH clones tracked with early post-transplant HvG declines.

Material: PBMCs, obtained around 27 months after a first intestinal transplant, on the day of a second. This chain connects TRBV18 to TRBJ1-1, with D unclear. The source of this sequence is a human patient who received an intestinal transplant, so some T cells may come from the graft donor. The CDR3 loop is CASSPSLGRATEAFF. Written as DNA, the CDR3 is TGTGCCAGCTCACCCTCCTTGGGAAGGGCCACTGAAGCTTTCTTT. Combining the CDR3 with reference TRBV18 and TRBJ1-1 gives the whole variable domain NAGVMQNPRHLVRRRGQEARLRCSPMKGHSHVYWYRQLPEEGLKFMVYLQKENIIDESGMPKERFSAEFPKEGPSILRIQQVVRGDSAAYFCASSPSLGRATEAFFGQGTRLTVV.